A selection of T cell receptor beta chains follows, all from one sample in a study of OX40 agonist ivuxolimab in advanced cancers. Assay used: immunoSEQ multiplex PCR; TCRdb lists only in-frame clones, some missing. This table has 50,000 or so clones, 86% appearing once. Specimen: CD4+ or CD8+ T cells sorted from blood, collected in a trial of the OX40 agonist ivuxolimab. These receptors were taken from an adult with an advanced solid tumor such as melanoma, head and neck, liver or kidney cancer. Each CDR3 is given with its conserved first and last residue. Each record gives: D gene, clone size, J gene, V gene, CDR3 DNA, CDR3 protein. A D gene is named only where the DNA matches it firmly. A clone size is listed for some rows: how often the clone was seen (once, few, many), or a class if it is expanded.

D gene: TRBD1
clone size: few
J gene: TRBJ1-5
V gene: TRBV6-6
CDR3 DNA: TGTGCCAGCAGTTTTCAGGGGGCCAATCAGCCCCAGCATTTT
CDR3 protein: CASSFQGANQPQHF

D gene: TRBD2
clone size: NA
J gene: TRBJ2-1
V gene: TRBV7-7
CDR3 DNA: TGTGCTAGCAGCCCGGGGGGGAGCTCCTACAATGAGCAGTTCTTC
CDR3 protein: CASSPGGSSYNEQFF

D gene: TRBD2
clone size: NA
J gene: TRBJ2-2
V gene: TRBV6-6
CDR3 DNA: TGTGCCAGCAGTTACGGCGGGGGGATAGCCGGGGAGCTGTTTTTT
CDR3 protein: CASSYGGGIAGELFF

D gene: TRBD1
clone size: NA
J gene: TRBJ2-7
V gene: TRBV15
CDR3 DNA: TGTGCCACCAGCGGGGGACAGGCCTACGAGCAGTACTTC
CDR3 protein: CATSGGQAYEQYF

D gene: NA
clone size: NA
J gene: TRBJ1-2
V gene: TRBV6-6
CDR3 DNA: TGTGCCAGCTTGGGGGCCGGTGGCTACACCTTC
CDR3 protein: CASLGAGGYTF

D gene: NA
clone size: once
J gene: TRBJ1-3
V gene: TRBV4-2
CDR3 DNA: TGTGCCAGCAGCCAAGGAGGGGGATCTGGAAACACCATATATTTT
CDR3 protein: CASSQGGGSGNTIYF

D gene: NA
clone size: NA
J gene: TRBJ2-2
V gene: TRBV6-4
CDR3 DNA: TGTGCCAGCAGAGCTGACCCTACGGTTGGGGAGCTGTTTTTT
CDR3 protein: CASRADPTVGELFF

D gene: NA
clone size: NA
J gene: TRBJ2-7
V gene: TRBV9
CDR3 DNA: TGTGCCAGCAGCGTAGACCCCGGACAGTTCTACGAGCAGTACTTC
CDR3 protein: CASSVDPGQFYEQYF

D gene: TRBD1
clone size: NA
J gene: TRBJ2-1
V gene: TRBV19
CDR3 DNA: TGTGCCAGTAGTATAGCCCAGGGGGAATACAATGAGCAGTTCTTC
CDR3 protein: CASSIAQGEYNEQFF

D gene: TRBD1
clone size: NA
J gene: TRBJ1-4
V gene: TRBV7-8
CDR3 DNA: TGTGCCAGCGGCCGGGACAGATCAACTAATGAAAAACTGTTTTTT
CDR3 protein: CASGRDRSTNEKLFF

D gene: NA
clone size: NA
J gene: TRBJ2-2
V gene: TRBV6-5
CDR3 DNA: TGTGCCAGCAGTTATACCTATGTGGGTCAGGCCGGGGAGCTGTTTTTT
CDR3 protein: CASSYTYVGQAGELFF

D gene: TRBD1
clone size: NA
J gene: TRBJ1-2
V gene: TRBV4-1
CDR3 DNA: TGCGCCAGCAGCCATCCCGGACAGGGGGCGCCGTACTATGGCTACACCTTC
CDR3 protein: CASSHPGQGAPYYGYTF

D gene: NA
clone size: NA
J gene: TRBJ2-2
V gene: TRBV7-2
CDR3 DNA: TGTGCCAGCAGCCCATCGTCGGGGGCCACCGGGGAGCTGTTTTTT
CDR3 protein: CASSPSSGATGELFF

D gene: NA
clone size: NA
J gene: TRBJ2-7
V gene: TRBV29-1
CDR3 DNA: TGCAGCGTTGGGTGGAAAACCCCCTCCTACGAGCAGTACTTC
CDR3 protein: CSVGWKTPSYEQYF

D gene: TRBD1
clone size: NA
J gene: TRBJ1-3
V gene: TRBV19
CDR3 DNA: TGTGCCAGTACCATACTCCAGCGGGACAGGGCTGGAAACACCATATATTTT
CDR3 protein: CASTILQRDRAGNTIYF

D gene: TRBD2
clone size: NA
J gene: TRBJ2-5
V gene: TRBV7-9
CDR3 DNA: TGTGCCAGCATCCCCGGACTAGCATGGGAGACCCAGTACTTC
CDR3 protein: CASIPGLAWETQYF

D gene: NA
clone size: NA
J gene: TRBJ1-2
V gene: TRBV6-6
CDR3 DNA: TGTGCCAGCAGTATTCAGACAGTGAGCCTCTATGGCTACACCTTC
CDR3 protein: CASSIQTVSLYGYTF

D gene: NA
clone size: NA
J gene: TRBJ1-4
V gene: TRBV19
CDR3 DNA: TGTGCCAGTAGTATTAGTAATGAAAAACTGTTTTTT
CDR3 protein: CASSISNEKLFF

D gene: NA
clone size: once
J gene: TRBJ2-3
V gene: TRBV7-2
CDR3 DNA: TGTGCCAGCAGCTCAAGACTAGCAGATACGCAGTATTTT
CDR3 protein: CASSSRLADTQYF

D gene: NA
clone size: NA
J gene: TRBJ2-2
V gene: TRBV5-1
CDR3 DNA: TGCGCCAGCAGCTTGGCCGGCGACAGCGCGAACACCGGGGAGCTGTTTTTT
CDR3 protein: CASSLAGDSANTGELFF

D gene: NA
clone size: NA
J gene: TRBJ1-6
V gene: TRBV11-2
CDR3 DNA: TGTGCCAGCAGCTTCCCGGGGGGGCGTTCACCCCTCCACTTT
CDR3 protein: CASSFPGGRSPLHF

D gene: TRBD2
clone size: NA
J gene: TRBJ2-2
V gene: TRBV7-3
CDR3 DNA: TGTGCCAGCAGCCTAGCGGGGGGCCGTTTCACCGGGGAGCTGTTTTTT
CDR3 protein: CASSLAGGRFTGELFF

D gene: NA
clone size: NA
J gene: TRBJ2-2
V gene: TRBV27
CDR3 DNA: TGTGCCAGCAGTTTAACAGACAACACCGGGGAGCTGTTTTTT
CDR3 protein: CASSLTDNTGELFF

D gene: NA
clone size: NA
J gene: TRBJ1-2
V gene: TRBV12-5
CDR3 DNA: TGTGCTAGTGGTTTGGCCGGGACTGCCGTGGAGGATGGCTACACCTTC
CDR3 protein: CASGLAGTAVEDGYTF

D gene: NA
clone size: NA
J gene: TRBJ1-6
V gene: TRBV6-5
CDR3 DNA: TGTGCCAGCAGTTATAGCATAAGTTCACCCCTCCACTTT
CDR3 protein: CASSYSISSPLHF

D gene: TRBD1
clone size: NA
J gene: TRBJ2-3
V gene: TRBV5-1
CDR3 DNA: TGCGCCAGCAGCTTGGGGACAGGGTTTACAGATACGCAGTATTTT
CDR3 protein: CASSLGTGFTDTQYF

D gene: NA
clone size: NA
J gene: TRBJ1-2
V gene: TRBV7-2
CDR3 DNA: TGTGCCAGCACCCCAGGAGCGGCTAACTATGGCTACACCTTC
CDR3 protein: CASTPGAANYGYTF

D gene: TRBD1
clone size: NA
J gene: TRBJ2-5
V gene: TRBV4-1
CDR3 DNA: TGCGCCAGCAGCCAAGATGACAGGGGTTTTGGAGAGACCCAGTACTTC
CDR3 protein: CASSQDDRGFGETQYF

D gene: TRBD1
clone size: few
J gene: TRBJ1-6
V gene: TRBV11-3
CDR3 DNA: TGTGCCAGCAGCACCGGACAGGGTTCCTATAATTCACCCCTCCACTTT
CDR3 protein: CASSTGQGSYNSPLHF

D gene: TRBD2
clone size: once
J gene: TRBJ2-7
V gene: TRBV28
CDR3 DNA: TGTGCCAGCAGTTTATATGGCGGGGGGTACTACGAGCAGTACTTC
CDR3 protein: CASSLYGGGYYEQYF

D gene: NA
clone size: NA
J gene: TRBJ1-6
V gene: TRBV7-2
CDR3 DNA: TGTGCCAGCAGCTCGCAGGGCCCCAATTCACCCCTCCACTTT
CDR3 protein: CASSSQGPNSPLHF

D gene: NA
clone size: NA
J gene: TRBJ1-1
V gene: TRBV7-9
CDR3 DNA: TGTGCCAGCAGCCGACAGATAGGGGGAAGCGCTGAAGCTTTCTTT
CDR3 protein: CASSRQIGGSAEAFF

D gene: TRBD2
clone size: NA
J gene: TRBJ2-7
V gene: TRBV28
CDR3 DNA: TGTGCCAGCAGTCCGAGCGGGAGGGCCTACGAGCAGTACTTC
CDR3 protein: CASSPSGRAYEQYF

D gene: NA
clone size: once
J gene: TRBJ1-1
V gene: TRBV6-1
CDR3 DNA: TGTGCCAGCAGTTATGGGGCGGCCGCTGAAGCTTTCTTT
CDR3 protein: CASSYGAAAEAFF

D gene: NA
clone size: NA
J gene: TRBJ2-7
V gene: TRBV11-2
CDR3 DNA: TGTGCCAGCAGGGACGTGGGGGGGCCTTACGAGCAGTACTTC
CDR3 protein: CASRDVGGPYEQYF

D gene: NA
clone size: NA
J gene: TRBJ1-6
V gene: TRBV6-5
CDR3 DNA: TGTGCCAGCAGTTCCCGGGACAATTCACCCCTCCACTTT
CDR3 protein: CASSSRDNSPLHF

D gene: TRBD1
clone size: NA
J gene: TRBJ2-3
V gene: TRBV30
CDR3 DNA: TGTGCCTGGGACAGGGCCACAGATACGCAGTATTTT
CDR3 protein: CAWDRATDTQYF

D gene: NA
clone size: NA
J gene: TRBJ2-7
V gene: TRBV7-2
CDR3 DNA: TGTGCCAGCAGCCCCTTTAACCGTCCGGGGGCCTACGAGCAGTACTTC
CDR3 protein: CASSPFNRPGAYEQYF

D gene: TRBD2
clone size: once
J gene: TRBJ2-5
V gene: TRBV27
CDR3 DNA: TGTGCCAGCAGTTTACAGGGGCTAGCGGGGCAAGGGGAGACCCAGTACTTC
CDR3 protein: CASSLQGLAGQGETQYF

D gene: NA
clone size: NA
J gene: TRBJ1-5
V gene: TRBV19
CDR3 DNA: TGTGCCAGTAGTTTGGGGGTAAATTACCTCAATCAGCCCCAGCATTTT
CDR3 protein: CASSLGVNYLNQPQHF

D gene: NA
clone size: once
J gene: TRBJ1-1
V gene: TRBV5-4
CDR3 DNA: TGTGCCAGCAGCTTGGCCCGGGGGGGGCTGAACGCTGAAGCTTTCTTT
CDR3 protein: CASSLARGGLNAEAFF

D gene: NA
clone size: NA
J gene: TRBJ2-5
V gene: TRBV11-3
CDR3 DNA: TGTGCCAGCAGCTTGCTTGGGGCAGGCGAGACCCAGTACTTC
CDR3 protein: CASSLLGAGETQYF

D gene: TRBD2
clone size: NA
J gene: TRBJ2-1
V gene: TRBV7-9
CDR3 DNA: TGTGCCAGCGAGCTTCGGACTAGCCGCGATGAGCAGTTCTTC
CDR3 protein: CASELRTSRDEQFF

D gene: NA
clone size: NA
J gene: TRBJ2-2
V gene: TRBV2
CDR3 DNA: TGTGCCAGCAAGGGACGTATGAACACCGGGGAGCTGTTTTTT
CDR3 protein: CASKGRMNTGELFF

D gene: NA
clone size: NA
J gene: TRBJ1-5
V gene: TRBV30
CDR3 DNA: TGTGCCTGGGCGGCAGGGGCACTTCCTCAGCCCCAGCATTTT
CDR3 protein: CAWAAGALPQPQHF

D gene: NA
clone size: few
J gene: TRBJ1-1
V gene: TRBV9
CDR3 DNA: TGTGCCAGCAGCGTAGGCGGACACATGAACACTGAAGCTTTCTTT
CDR3 protein: CASSVGGHMNTEAFF